Listed here are 21 T cell receptor beta chains from one sample, sequenced in a study of cytomegalovirus exposure and HLA in healthy donors. 13 Jbeta primers and 60 Vbeta primers were used for the PCR. TCRdb's copy holds only in-frame clones and misses some; the assay was immunoSEQ multiplex PCR. Here the sample spans 170,000 or so clones, 77% being singletons. Input material: PBMCs. These receptors originate from a woman aged 25 to 45 in good health and CMV-seronegative.

V gene TRBV10-3 combines with J gene TRBJ2-7, with TRBD1 matching 7 bases. The CDR3 totals 16 residues. Germline CDR1 ENHRY, CDR2 SYGVKD. V was pared by 1 base and J by 0 bases, with 6 bases of the junction left unmatched. The CDR3 DNA sequence: TGTGCCATCAGTGAGTTCGGCAGGGGGAGCTCCTACGAGCAGTACTTC. This encodes CAISEFGRGSSYEQYF.

The CDR3 here is CASRSPGLINEQFF. In DNA, the CDR3 is TGTGCCAGCAGATCGCCGGGACTTATTAATGAGCAGTTCTTC. The chain links TRBV6-5 to TRBJ2-1, with D possibly matching TRBD2 (6 bases). Germline CDR1 reads MNHEY; CDR2 reads SVGAGI. The CDR3 loop spans 14 amino acids. V was trimmed by 6 bases and J by 7 bases, leaving 16 bases between them.

CDR3 region: CASRSLGGAGNTIYF. As DNA, the CDR3 is TGTGCCAGCAGATCGTTGGGGGGGGCTGGAAACACCATATATTTT. The chain uses TRBV25-1 and TRBJ1-3, with TRBD1 as a possible D gene (5 bases). V was shortened by 6 bases and J by 2 bases, with 14 bases between the two germline ends. This CDR3 contains 15 residues. Per germline, CDR1 MGHDK and CDR2 SYGVNS.

In its sample, this clone was seen a few times. Other DNA sequences in this sample translate to the same CDR3. V usage is TRBV14 and J usage is TRBJ2-7; 9 nucleotides line up with TRBD1. V shed 4 bases, J shed 4 bases, and the junction held 5 bases outside the gene matches. CDR3 length: 14 amino acids. Germline CDR1 SGHDN, CDR2 FVKESK. The CDR3 protein is CASSRTGGSYEQYF. CDR3 nucleotides: TGTGCCAGCAGCCGAACAGGGGGCTCTTACGAGCAGTACTTC.

The genes are TRBV14 and TRBJ2-2; 12 nucleotides align to TRBD2. Germline CDR1 SGHDN, CDR2 FVKESK. The CDR3 is made up of 16 amino acids. Trimming at V came to 1 base and at J to 6 bases, leaving 3 bases not matched to a gene. The CDR3: CASSQVGLAGSGELFF. The CDR3 DNA reads TGTGCCAGCAGCCAAGTTGGACTAGCGGGATCCGGGGAGCTGTTTTTT.

The chain couples TRBV28 to TRBJ2-1, with a possible D match to TRBD1 (6 bases). Trimming stripped 3 bases from V and 6 bases from J, with 15 bases between. The germline CDR1 and CDR2 sequences are MDHEN and SYDVKM. This CDR3 is 15 amino acids long. The CDR3 sequence is CASSFTGRGFNEQFF. Written as DNA, the CDR3 is TGTGCCAGCAGTTTCACAGGGCGAGGTTTCAATGAGCAGTTCTTC.

J is TRBJ2-7 and V is TRBV4-3, with D maybe TRBD2 (5 bases). The V end was cut by 0 bases, the J end by 2 bases, with 8 bases between. The CDR3 runs 14 residues. Germline assignment: CDR1 LGHNA and CDR2 YSLEER. Here the CDR3 DNA reads TGCGCCAGCAGCCAAGATCGGGGTACCTACGAGCAGTACTTC. As protein: CASSQDRGTYEQYF.

This chain connects TRBV7-8 to TRBJ1-5; D ambiguous. The CDR3 totals 16 residues. Germline CDR1 SGHVS, CDR2 FQNEAQ. V was cut by 1 base and J by 0 bases, with 10 bases left in between. CDR3 DNA sequence: TGTGCCAGCAGCTTAGAGGCAGGCTATAGCAATCAGCCCCAGCATTTT. It yields the protein CASSLEAGYSNQPQHF.

V gene TRBV10-3 combines with J gene TRBJ1-4; TRBD1 aligns across 8 bases. The J segment lost 4 bases and the V segment lost 4 bases, leaving 11 bases of the junction unmatched. Germline V gene lookup returns CDR1 ENHRY and CDR2 SYGVKD. The length of the CDR3 is 17 residues. The CDR3 loop reads CAISVGQDAGSNEKLFF. In nucleotides, the CDR3 is TGTGCCATCAGTGTGGGACAGGACGCCGGAAGTAATGAAAAACTGTTTTTT.

This sequence joins TRBV9 and TRBJ2-3, with 10 nucleotides matching TRBD1. Germline V gene lookup returns CDR1 SGDLS and CDR2 YYNGEE. After removal of 3 bases from V and 2 bases from J, the junction contained 6 bases not matched to a gene. CDR3 length: 16 residues. This CDR3 reads CASSAWTGGHTDTQYF. The DNA for the CDR3 is TGTGCCAGCAGCGCCTGGACAGGGGGACACACAGATACGCAGTATTTT.

The V gene is TRBV11-2, the J gene TRBJ2-1; TRBD2 matches 8 bases. Unmatched junction bases numbered 13, after V lost 5 bases and J lost 4 bases. The germline CDR1 and CDR2 sequences are SGHAT and FQNNGV. CDR3 length: 17 amino acids. The CDR3 spells CASSGDGLGLAYNEQFF. CDR3 coding DNA: TGTGCCAGCAGCGGCGACGGGTTAGGACTAGCTTACAATGAGCAGTTCTTC.

The V gene is TRBV9, the J gene TRBJ2-7, with D tentatively TRBD2 (6 bases). The V gene's germline CDR1 is SGDLS and CDR2 YYNGEE. Between the trimmed V and J ends, which lost 0 bases and 2 bases, there was a span of 9 bases. CDR3 length: 14 residues. CDR3 sequence: CASSVGGATYEQYF. The CDR3 DNA sequence: TGTGCCAGCAGCGTAGGCGGGGCGACCTACGAGCAGTACTTC.

The V and J genes are TRBV28 and TRBJ2-3, with 8 bases that match TRBD2. Per germline, CDR1 MDHEN and CDR2 SYDVKM. The CDR3 is 15 residues long. V lost 5 bases and J lost 4; bases outside the gene matches: 8. As DNA, the CDR3 is TGTGCCAGCAGTCAACCGTCGGGGGGGGCAGATACGCAGTATTTT. Residues: CASSQPSGGADTQYF.

The chain uses TRBV2 and TRBJ2-1, with TRBD2 matching 7 bases. This CDR3 has 19 residues. Trimming took 6 bases from V and 0 from J; bases not matched to a gene: 17. Germline V gene data show CDR1 as SNHLY and CDR2 as FYNNEI. The DNA of the CDR3 is TGTGCCAGCAGCGGCCCCGCCACTGGCGGGAGTTCCTCCTACAATGAGCAGTTCTTC. It translates to CASSGPATGGSSSYNEQFF. The variable domain in full, completed from reference TRBV2 and TRBJ2-1, reads EPEVTQTPSHQVTQMGQEVILRCVPISNHLYFYWYRQILGQKVEFLVSFYNNEISEKSEIFDDQFSVERPDGSNFTLKIRSTKLEDSAMYFCASSGPATGGSSSYNEQFFGPGTRLTVL.

The chain employs TRBV28 and TRBJ1-5; the match to TRBD1 covers 8 bases. Trimming cost V 6 bases and J 7 bases; bases outside gene matches: 8. CDR3 length: 14 amino acids. The V gene's germline CDR1 is MDHEN and CDR2 SYDVKM. The CDR3 DNA follows: TGTGCCAGCAGCCGGACAGGGATGGACCAGCCCCAGCATTTT. Translation gives CASSRTGMDQPQHF.

The chain uses TRBV6-5 and TRBJ2-1, with 7 bases lining up with TRBD1. V shed 5 bases and J 3 bases; nucleotides not matched to a gene: 7. The germline V gene encodes CDR1 MNHEY and CDR2 SVGAGI. The CDR3 spans 15 residues. CDR3 in DNA: TGTGCCAGCAGTGTAGGGCAGGGGGACTACAATGAGCAGTTCTTC. Its protein is CASSVGQGDYNEQFF.

CDR3 DNA: TGTGCCTGGAGTTTCTCGACGCTAGAAAAGCAGTTCTTC. It codes for CAWSFSTLEKQFF. The chain joins TRBV30 to TRBJ2-1; the D is unclear. Germline assignment: CDR1 GTSNPN and CDR2 SVGIG (reference sequence). This CDR3 is 13 amino acids long. Trimming took off 2 bases at V and 11 bases at J, with 16 bases between the two ends.

The chain uses TRBV7-2 and TRBJ1-5, with a weak D call TRBD1 (6 bases). CDR3 length equals 17 residues. Deletions cut 1 base from V and 2 bases from J, with 15 bases between. Germline values: CDR1 SGHTA, CDR2 FQGNSA. The CDR3 spells CASSLVPRGYRNQPQHF. CDR3 nucleotide sequence: TGTGCCAGCAGCTTAGTCCCCAGGGGCTATCGCAATCAGCCCCAGCATTTT.

This clone was detected once. This chain links TRBV30 with TRBJ2-2; tentative D call: TRBD1 (6 bases). Trimming removed 4 bases at V and 6 bases at J, with 12 bases between. The CDR3 contains 13 residues. Germline values: CDR1 GTSNPN, CDR2 SVGIG (reference sequence). DNA for the CDR3: TGTGCCTGGATGACAGGACCGGCCGGGGAGCTGTTTTTT. This gives the protein CAWMTGPAGELFF.

This clone was picked up a small number of times. The V call is TRBV4-2, the J call TRBJ2-7, with 7 bases identical to TRBD2. V shed 0 bases and J 5 bases; nucleotides not matched to a gene: 7. Germline CDR1 reads LGHNA; CDR2 reads YNFKEQ. This CDR3 has 15 residues. The CDR3 DNA reads as TGTGCCAGCAGCCAAGAACGGCGGGAGTTTGACGAGCAGTACTTC. Translating it yields CASSQERREFDEQYF.

V usage is TRBV7-9 and J usage is TRBJ1-5, with 11 nucleotides matching TRBD1. The CDR3 covers 14 residues. Germline V gene lookup returns CDR1 SEHNR and CDR2 FQNEAQ (reference sequence). J was trimmed by 4 bases and V by 5 bases; bases with no gene match: 1. Here the CDR3 reads CASSGTGGNQPQHF. The CDR3 DNA is TGTGCCAGCAGCGGGACAGGGGGTAATCAGCCCCAGCATTTT.